This TCR beta chain was captured in a study of T cells after yellow fever vaccination. Per the germline V gene, CDR1 is LGHNA and CDR2 is YSLEER. The junction had 6 bases not matched to a gene; V was cut back by 2 bases and J by 7 bases. The CDR3 is 15 amino acids. This clonotype was picked up many times. The antigen remains undetermined. In making TCR cDNA, 5'RACE template switching added a universal primer site and UMIs to it. TCRdb fed the 5' RACE reads into MiXCR, producing one record per CDR3 protein. The data hold over 100,000 distinct CDR3 sequences, with 8.4% observed a single time. The study's findings and limits: There was a possibility that FACS-sorted repertoires contained abundant clonotypes contaminating from the bulk population. Post-booster repertoires contained most primary-vaccination clones again (about 95% CD4, about 90% CD8). Though weaker, the secondary response peaked faster, on day 5 versus 15.

The rearrangement links TRBV4-3 to TRBJ2-1; 9 positions agree with TRBD2. The TCR sequence derives from a man younger than 45 who received the YFV17D yellow fever vaccine. The sample in question was CD8+ T cells sorted from PBMCs, obtained 45 days after the yellow fever booster vaccination. This CDR3 reads CASSQSGGLGNEQFF. CDR3 DNA: TGCGCCAGCAGCCAAAGCGGGGGGTTGGGGAATGAGCAGTTCTTC.